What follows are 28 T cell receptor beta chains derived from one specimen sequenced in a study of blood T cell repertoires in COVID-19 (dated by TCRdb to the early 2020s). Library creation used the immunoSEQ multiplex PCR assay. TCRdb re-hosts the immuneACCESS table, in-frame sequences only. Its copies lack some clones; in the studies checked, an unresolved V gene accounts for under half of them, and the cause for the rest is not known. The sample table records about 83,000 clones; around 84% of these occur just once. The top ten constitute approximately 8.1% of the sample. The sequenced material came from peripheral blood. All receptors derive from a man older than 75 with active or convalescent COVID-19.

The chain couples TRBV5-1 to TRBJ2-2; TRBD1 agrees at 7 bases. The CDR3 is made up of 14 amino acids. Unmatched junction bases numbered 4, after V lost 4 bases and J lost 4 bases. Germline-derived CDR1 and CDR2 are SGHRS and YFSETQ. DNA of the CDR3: TGCGCCAGCAGCAGGAACAGGGGCACCGGGGAGCTGTTTTTT. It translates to CASSRNRGTGELFF.

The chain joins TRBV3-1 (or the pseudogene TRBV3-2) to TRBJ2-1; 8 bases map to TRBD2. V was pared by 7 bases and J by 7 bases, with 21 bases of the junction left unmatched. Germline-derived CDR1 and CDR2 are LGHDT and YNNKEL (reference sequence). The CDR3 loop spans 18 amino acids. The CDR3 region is CASTDTYKSGSLRNEQFF. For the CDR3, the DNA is TGTGCCAGCACGGACACATATAAGAGCGGGAGCCTTAGGAATGAGCAGTTCTTC.

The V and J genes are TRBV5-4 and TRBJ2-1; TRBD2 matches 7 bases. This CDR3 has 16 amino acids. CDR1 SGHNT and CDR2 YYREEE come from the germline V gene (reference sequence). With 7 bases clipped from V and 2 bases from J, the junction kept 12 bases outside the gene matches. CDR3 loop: CASGDGGRGAYNEQFF. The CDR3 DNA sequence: TGTGCCAGCGGTGATGGCGGGAGAGGGGCCTACAATGAGCAGTTCTTC.

The CDR3 coding sequence is TGTGCCAGCAGCACCGCCCTACTAGCGTATAGCACAGATACGCAGTATTTT. It codes for CASSTALLAYSTDTQYF. This rearrangement joins TRBV7-2 to TRBJ2-3; 7 bases are a match to TRBD2. The CDR3 totals 17 residues. The ends lost 5 bases at V and 0 bases at J; junction bases unmatched: 11. Germline V CDR1 and CDR2: SGHTA, FQGNSA.

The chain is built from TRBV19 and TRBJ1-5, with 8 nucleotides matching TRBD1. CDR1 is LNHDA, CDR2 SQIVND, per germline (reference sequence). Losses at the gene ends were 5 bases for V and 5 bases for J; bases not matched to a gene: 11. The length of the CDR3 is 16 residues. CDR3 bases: TGTGCCAGTAGTTCCCGGACAGGGCGCTCACATCAGCCCCAGCATTTT. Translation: CASSSRTGRSHQPQHF.

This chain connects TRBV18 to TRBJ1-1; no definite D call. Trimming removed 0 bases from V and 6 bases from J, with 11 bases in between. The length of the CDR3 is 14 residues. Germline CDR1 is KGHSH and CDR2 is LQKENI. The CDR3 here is CASSPPTEGAEAFF. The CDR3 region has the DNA TGTGCCAGCTCACCACCGACGGAGGGCGCTGAAGCTTTCTTT.

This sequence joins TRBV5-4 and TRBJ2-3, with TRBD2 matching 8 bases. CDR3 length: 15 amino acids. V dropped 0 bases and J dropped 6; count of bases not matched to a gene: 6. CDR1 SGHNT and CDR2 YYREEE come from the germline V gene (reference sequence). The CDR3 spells CASSLAGGGRDTQYF. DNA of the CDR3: TGTGCCAGCAGCTTGGCCGGGGGGGGCAGGGATACGCAGTATTTT. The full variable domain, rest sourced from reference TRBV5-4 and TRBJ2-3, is ETGVTQSPTHLIKTRGQQVTLRCSSQSGHNTVSWYQQALGQGPQFIFQYYREEENGRGNFPPRFSGLQFPNYSSELNVNALELDDSALYLCASSLAGGGRDTQYFGPGTRLTVL.

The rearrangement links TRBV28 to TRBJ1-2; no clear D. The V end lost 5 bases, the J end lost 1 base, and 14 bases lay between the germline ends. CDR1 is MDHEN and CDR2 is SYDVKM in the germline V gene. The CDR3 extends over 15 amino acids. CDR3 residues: CASSPPGEGNYGYTF. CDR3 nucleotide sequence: TGTGCCAGCAGTCCACCCGGGGAGGGTAACTATGGCTACACCTTC.

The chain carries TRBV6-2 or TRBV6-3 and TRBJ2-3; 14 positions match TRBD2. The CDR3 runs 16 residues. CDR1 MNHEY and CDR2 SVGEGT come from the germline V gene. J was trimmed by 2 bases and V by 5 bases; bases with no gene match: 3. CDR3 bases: TGTGCCAGCAGTCGGACTAGCGGGGGGCCCACAGATACGCAGTATTTT. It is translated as CASSRTSGGPTDTQYF.

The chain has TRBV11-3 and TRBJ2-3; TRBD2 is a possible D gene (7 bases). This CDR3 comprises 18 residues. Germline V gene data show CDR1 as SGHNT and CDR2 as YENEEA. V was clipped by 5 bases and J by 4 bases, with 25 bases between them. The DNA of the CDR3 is TGTGCCAGCAGCGAATCGTTTGGGGGCGGCGGGAGTGCAGATACGCAGTATTTT. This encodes CASSESFGGGGSADTQYF.

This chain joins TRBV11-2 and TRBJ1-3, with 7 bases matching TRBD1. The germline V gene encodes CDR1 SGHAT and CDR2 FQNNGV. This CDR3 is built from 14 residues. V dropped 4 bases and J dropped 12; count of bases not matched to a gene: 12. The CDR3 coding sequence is TGTGCCAGCAGCTACGACAGGGACGCTGGGAGCATATATTTT. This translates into CASSYDRDAGSIYF. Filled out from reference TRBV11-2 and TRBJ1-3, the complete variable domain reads EAGVAQSPRYKIIEKRQSVAFWCNPISGHATLYWYQQILGQGPKLLIQFQNNGVVDDSQLPKDRFSAERLKGVDSTLKIQPAKLEDSAVYLCASSYDRDAGSIYFGEGSWLTVV.

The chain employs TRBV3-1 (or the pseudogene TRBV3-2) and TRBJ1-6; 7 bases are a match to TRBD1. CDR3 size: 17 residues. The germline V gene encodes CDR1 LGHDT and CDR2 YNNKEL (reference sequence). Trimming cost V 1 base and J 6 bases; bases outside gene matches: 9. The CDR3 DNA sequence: TGTGCCAGCAGCCAAGTTAAAAGGGGGCTTTCTAATTCACCCCTCCACTTT. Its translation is CASSQVKRGLSNSPLHF.

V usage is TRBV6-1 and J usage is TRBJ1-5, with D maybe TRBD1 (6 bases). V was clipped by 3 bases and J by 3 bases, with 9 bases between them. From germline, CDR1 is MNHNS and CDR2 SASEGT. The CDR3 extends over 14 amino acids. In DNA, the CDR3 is TGTGCCAGCAGTGAGGGGGCCATCAATCAGCCCCAGCATTTT. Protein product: CASSEGAINQPQHF.

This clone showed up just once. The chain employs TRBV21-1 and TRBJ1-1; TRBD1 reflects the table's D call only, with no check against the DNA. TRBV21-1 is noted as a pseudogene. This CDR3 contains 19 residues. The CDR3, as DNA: TGTGCCAGCAGCAAATTTGGGGGGTCAACAGGGGCTTTGAACACTGAAGCTTTCTTT. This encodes CASSKFGGSTGALNTEAFF.

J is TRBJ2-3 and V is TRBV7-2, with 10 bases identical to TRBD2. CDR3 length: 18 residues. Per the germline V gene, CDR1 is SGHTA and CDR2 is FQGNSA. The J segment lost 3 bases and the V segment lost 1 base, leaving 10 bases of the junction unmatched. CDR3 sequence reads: CASSLVASGGAGTDTQYF. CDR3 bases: TGTGCCAGCAGCTTAGTCGCTAGCGGGGGCGCGGGGACAGATACGCAGTATTTT.

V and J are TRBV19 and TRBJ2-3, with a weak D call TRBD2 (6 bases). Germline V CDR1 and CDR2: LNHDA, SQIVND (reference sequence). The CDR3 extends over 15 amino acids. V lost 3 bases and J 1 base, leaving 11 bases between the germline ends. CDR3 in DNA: TGTGCCAGTAGTATTGGAGGGGTTGGCACAGATACGCAGTATTTT. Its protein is CASSIGGVGTDTQYF. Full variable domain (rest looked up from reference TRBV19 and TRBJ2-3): DGGITQSPKYLFRKEGQNVTLSCEQNLNHDAMYWYRQDPGQGLRLIYYSQIVNDFQKGDIAEGYSVSREKKESFPLTVTSAQKNPTAFYLCASSIGGVGTDTQYFGPGTRLTVL.

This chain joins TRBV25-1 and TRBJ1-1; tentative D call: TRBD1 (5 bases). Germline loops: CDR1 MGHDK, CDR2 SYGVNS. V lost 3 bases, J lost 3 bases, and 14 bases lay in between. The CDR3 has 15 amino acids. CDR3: CASSDVITGDTEAFF. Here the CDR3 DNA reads TGTGCCAGCAGTGATGTTATCACGGGGGACACTGAAGCTTTCTTT.

Here the CDR3 reads CASREGGATEAFF. The CDR3 DNA reads as TGTGCCAGCCGCGAGGGGGGGGCCACTGAAGCTTTCTTT. The chain combines TRBV28 with TRBJ1-1; TRBD1 is a possible D gene (6 bases). The CDR3 is made up of 13 amino acids. CDR1 and CDR2 from the germline V gene are MDHEN and SYDVKM. V shed 8 bases and J shed 4 bases, with 14 bases lying between them.

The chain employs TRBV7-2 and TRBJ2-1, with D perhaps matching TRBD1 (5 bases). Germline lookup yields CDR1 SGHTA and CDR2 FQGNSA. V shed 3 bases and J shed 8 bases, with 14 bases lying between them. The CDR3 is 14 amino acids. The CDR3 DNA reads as TGTGCCAGCAGCTTGCAAGGGGTTCGCGATGAGCAGTTCTTC. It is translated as CASSLQGVRDEQFF.

DNA for the CDR3: TGTGCCAGCACCCCTCCCAGGGGACACACCATATATTTT. The encoded protein is CASTPPRGHTIYF. The V gene is TRBV12-3 or TRBV12-4, the J gene TRBJ1-3, with a weak D call TRBD1 (6 bases). V lost 7 bases and J 8 bases, leaving 15 bases between the germline ends. This CDR3 comprises 13 residues.

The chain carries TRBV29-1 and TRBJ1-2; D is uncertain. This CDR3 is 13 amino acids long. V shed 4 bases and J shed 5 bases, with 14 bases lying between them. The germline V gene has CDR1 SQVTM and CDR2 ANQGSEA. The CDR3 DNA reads TGCAGCGTTGTTAAGATCGGGGTATATGGCTACACCTTC. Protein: CSVVKIGVYGYTF.

The CDR3 nucleotides are TGTGCCAGCAGCAAATGGCGACAGGGACCGGACACTGAAGCTTTCTTT. Translating gives CASSKWRQGPDTEAFF. The chain uses TRBV21-1 and TRBJ1-1; the table names TRBD1, a call not compared with the DNA. TRBV21-1 is termed a pseudogene. The CDR3 length is 16 residues.

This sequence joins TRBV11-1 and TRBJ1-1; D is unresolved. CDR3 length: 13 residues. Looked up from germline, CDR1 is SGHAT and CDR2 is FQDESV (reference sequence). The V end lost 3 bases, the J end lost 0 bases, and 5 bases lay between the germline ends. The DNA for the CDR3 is TGTGCCAGCAGCTTGGAGATGAACACTGAAGCTTTCTTT. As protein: CASSLEMNTEAFF.

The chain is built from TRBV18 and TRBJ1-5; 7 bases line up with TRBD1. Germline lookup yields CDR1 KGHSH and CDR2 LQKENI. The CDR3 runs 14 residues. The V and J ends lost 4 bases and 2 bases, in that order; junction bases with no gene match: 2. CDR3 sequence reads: CASSLGQGNQPQHF. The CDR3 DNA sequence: TGTGCCAGCTCACTTGGACAGGGCAATCAGCCCCAGCATTTT.

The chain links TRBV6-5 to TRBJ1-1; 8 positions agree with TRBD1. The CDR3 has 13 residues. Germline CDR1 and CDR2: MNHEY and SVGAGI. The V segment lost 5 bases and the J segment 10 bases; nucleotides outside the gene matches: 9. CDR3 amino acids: CASSRTGFPVAFF. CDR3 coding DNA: TGTGCCAGCAGTCGGACAGGGTTTCCGGTAGCTTTCTTT.

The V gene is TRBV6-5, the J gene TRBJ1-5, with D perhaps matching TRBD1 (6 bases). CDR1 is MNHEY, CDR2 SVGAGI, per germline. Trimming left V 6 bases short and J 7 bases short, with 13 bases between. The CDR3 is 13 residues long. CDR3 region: CASSFNRAQPQHF. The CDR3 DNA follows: TGTGCCAGCAGCTTTAACAGGGCCCAGCCCCAGCATTTT.

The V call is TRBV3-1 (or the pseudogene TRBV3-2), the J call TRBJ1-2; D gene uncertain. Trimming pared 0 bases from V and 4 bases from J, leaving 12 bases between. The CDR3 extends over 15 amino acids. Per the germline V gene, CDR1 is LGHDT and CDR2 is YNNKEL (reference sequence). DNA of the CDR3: TGTGCCAGCAGCCAAGATCCGACGCGGGCCTATGGCTACACCTTC. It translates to CASSQDPTRAYGYTF.

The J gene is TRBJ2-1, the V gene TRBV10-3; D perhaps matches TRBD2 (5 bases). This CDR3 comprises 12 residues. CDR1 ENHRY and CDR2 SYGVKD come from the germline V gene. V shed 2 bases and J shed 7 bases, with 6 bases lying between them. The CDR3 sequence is CAISEGLNEQFF. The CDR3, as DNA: TGTGCCATCAGTGAGGGACTGAATGAGCAGTTCTTC.